The clone carrying this T cell receptor beta chain was detected a few times. As yet, its antigen is unknown. This sample was taken from a study of response to subunit inactivated influenza vaccine. One entry per CDR3 protein, called by TCRdb with MiXCR from the RT-PCR reads. The sample has just over 300,000 distinct CDR3 sequences; 21% are singletons. Whole-study findings and limits: New T cells are recruited in small numbers by each seasonal influenza vaccination, according to the authors' suggestion.

The CDR3 runs to 14 residues. Here the sequenced sample was PBMCs from blood, taken approximately 22 months after vaccination. The receptor was derived from a man between 50 and 69 years old who received an inactivated influenza vaccine. V usage is TRBV12-2 and J usage is TRBJ2-1; the DNA was not compared with TRBD2, the D call given in the table. TRBV12-2 is a pseudogene. DNA for the CDR3: TGTGCAAGTCCACCTCAGACTAGCAACAATGAGCAGTTCTTC. This codes for CASPPQTSNNEQFF.